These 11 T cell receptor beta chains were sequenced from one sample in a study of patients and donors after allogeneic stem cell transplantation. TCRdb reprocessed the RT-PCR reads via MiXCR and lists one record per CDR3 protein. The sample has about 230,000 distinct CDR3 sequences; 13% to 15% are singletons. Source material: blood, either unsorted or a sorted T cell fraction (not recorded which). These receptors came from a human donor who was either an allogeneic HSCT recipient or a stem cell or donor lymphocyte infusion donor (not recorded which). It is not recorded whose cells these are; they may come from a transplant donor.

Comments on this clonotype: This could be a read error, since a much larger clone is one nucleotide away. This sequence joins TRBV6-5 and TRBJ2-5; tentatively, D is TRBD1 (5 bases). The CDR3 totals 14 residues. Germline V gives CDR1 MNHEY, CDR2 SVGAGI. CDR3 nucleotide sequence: TGTGCCAGAAGTTACTCGCAGGGACAAGAGACCCAGTACTTC. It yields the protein CARSYSQGQETQYF.

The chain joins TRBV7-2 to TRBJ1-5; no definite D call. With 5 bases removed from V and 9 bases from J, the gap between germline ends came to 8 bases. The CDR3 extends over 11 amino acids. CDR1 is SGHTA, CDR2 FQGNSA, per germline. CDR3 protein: CASSLFGPQHF. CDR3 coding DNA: TGTGCCAGCAGCCTATTCGGGCCCCAGCATTTT. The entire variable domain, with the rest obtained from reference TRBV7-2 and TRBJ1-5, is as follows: GAGVSQSPSNKVTEKGKDVELRCDPISGHTALYWYRQSLGQGLEFLIYFQGNSAPDKSGLPSDRFSAERTGGSVSTLTIQRTQQEDSAVYLCASSLFGPQHFGDGTRLSIL.

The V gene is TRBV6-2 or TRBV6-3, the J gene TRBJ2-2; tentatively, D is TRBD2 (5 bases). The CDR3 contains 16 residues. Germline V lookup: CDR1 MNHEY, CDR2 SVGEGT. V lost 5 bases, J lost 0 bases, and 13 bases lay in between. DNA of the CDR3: TGTGCCAGCAGTAAAAGGACTTCCGCGAACACCGGGGAGCTGTTTTTT. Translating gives CASSKRTSANTGELFF.

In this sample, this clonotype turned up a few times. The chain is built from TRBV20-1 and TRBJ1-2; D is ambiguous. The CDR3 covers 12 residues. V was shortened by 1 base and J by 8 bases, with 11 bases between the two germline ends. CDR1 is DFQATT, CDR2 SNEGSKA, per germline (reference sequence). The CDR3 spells CSARVGVMGYTF. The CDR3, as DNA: TGCAGTGCTAGAGTTGGCGTCATGGGCTACACCTTC.

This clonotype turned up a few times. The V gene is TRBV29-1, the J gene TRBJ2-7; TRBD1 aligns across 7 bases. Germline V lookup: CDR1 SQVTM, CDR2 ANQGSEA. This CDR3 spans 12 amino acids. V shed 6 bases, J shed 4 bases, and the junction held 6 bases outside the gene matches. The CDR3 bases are TGCAGCGTCTTTACAGGGGCTTACGAGCAGTACTTC. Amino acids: CSVFTGAYEQYF.

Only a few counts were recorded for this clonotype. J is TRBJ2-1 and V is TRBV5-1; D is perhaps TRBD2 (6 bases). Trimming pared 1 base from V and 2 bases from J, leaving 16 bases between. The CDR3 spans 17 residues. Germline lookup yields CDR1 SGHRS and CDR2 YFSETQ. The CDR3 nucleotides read TGCGCCAGCAGCTTGCTCGGGGGTCGGACGACCTACAATGAGCAGTTCTTC. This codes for CASSLLGGRTTYNEQFF.

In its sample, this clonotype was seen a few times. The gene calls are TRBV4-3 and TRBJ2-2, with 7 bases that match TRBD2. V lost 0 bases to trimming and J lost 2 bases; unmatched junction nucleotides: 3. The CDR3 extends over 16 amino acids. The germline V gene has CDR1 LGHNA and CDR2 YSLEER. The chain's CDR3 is CASSQESAGNTGELFF. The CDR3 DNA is TGCGCCAGCAGCCAAGAATCAGCGGGAAACACCGGGGAGCTGTTTTTT.

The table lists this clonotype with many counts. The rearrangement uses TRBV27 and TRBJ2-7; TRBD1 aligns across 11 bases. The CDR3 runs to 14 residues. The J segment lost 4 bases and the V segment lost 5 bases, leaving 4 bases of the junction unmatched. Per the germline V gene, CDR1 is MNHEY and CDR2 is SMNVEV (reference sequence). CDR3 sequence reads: CASSVGQGGYEQYF. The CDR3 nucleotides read TGTGCCAGCAGTGTGGGACAGGGGGGTTACGAGCAGTACTTC.

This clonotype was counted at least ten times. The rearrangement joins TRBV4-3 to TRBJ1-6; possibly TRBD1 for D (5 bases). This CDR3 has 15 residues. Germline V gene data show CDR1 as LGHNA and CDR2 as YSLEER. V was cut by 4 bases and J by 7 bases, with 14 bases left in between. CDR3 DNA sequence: TGCGCCAGCAGCCGCGGGCGGGGGTCCAATTCACCCCTCCACTTT. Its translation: CASSRGRGSNSPLHF.

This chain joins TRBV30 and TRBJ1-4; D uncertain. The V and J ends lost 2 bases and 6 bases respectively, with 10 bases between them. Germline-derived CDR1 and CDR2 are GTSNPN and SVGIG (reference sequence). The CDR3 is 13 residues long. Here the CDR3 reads CAWSTYLHEKLFF. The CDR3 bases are TGTGCCTGGAGTACATACCTGCATGAAAAACTGTTTTTT. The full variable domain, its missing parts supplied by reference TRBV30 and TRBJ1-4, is SQTIHQWPATLVQPVGSPLSLECTVEGTSNPNLYWYRQAAGRGLQLLFYSVGIGQISSEVPQNLSASRPQDRQFILSSKKLLLSDSGFYLCAWSTYLHEKLFFGSGTQLSVL.

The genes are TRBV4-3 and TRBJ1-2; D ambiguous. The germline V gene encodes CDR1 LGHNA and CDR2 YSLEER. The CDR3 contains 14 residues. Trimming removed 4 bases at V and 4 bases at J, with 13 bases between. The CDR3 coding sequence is TGCGCCAGCAGCCCGGGCGGGAGGATCTATGGCTACACCTTC. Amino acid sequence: CASSPGGRIYGYTF.